This passage covers 21 T cell receptor beta chains from one sample sequenced in a study of human T cells and chemical hapten exposure. Time point described: patch test 1, 2 weeks after DPC sensitization. Treatment indicated: therapeutic diphenylcyclopropenone sensitization with weekly scalp DPC. MiXCR, run by TCRdb on the RACE reads, gives a single entry per CDR3 protein. The sample records fewer than 200,000 distinct CDR3 sequences, around 24% being singletons. Here the sequenced sample was whole blood, taken in connection with sensitization to the hapten diphenylcyclopropenone (DPC). The receptors were gathered from a woman in her fifties or sixties with alopecia areata. Some clones in this sample may be carry-over from other donors' samples.

This clonotype showed up just a few times. The chain carries TRBV20-1 and TRBJ1-5; 7 bases are a match to TRBD1. Per the germline V gene, CDR1 is DFQATT and CDR2 is SNEGSKA (reference sequence). Trimming removed 6 bases from V and 3 bases from J; junction bases left unmatched: 5. The CDR3 covers 13 residues. This chain's CDR3 is CSALDRSNQPQHF. The DNA of the CDR3 is TGCAGTGCCTTGGACAGGTCCAATCAGCCCCAGCATTTT.

The chain uses TRBV24-1 and TRBJ1-1; D perhaps matches TRBD1 (6 bases). Trimming shortened V by 3 bases and J by 10 bases, and 11 bases separated the two germline ends. The CDR3 is 12 residues long. Germline V gene sequence: CDR1 KGHDR, CDR2 SFDVKD. CDR3 residues: CATSDTQGRAFF. For the CDR3, the DNA is TGTGCCACCAGTGATACGCAGGGGAGAGCTTTCTTT.

To note about this clonotype: This CDR3 fails to terminate in the conserved phenylalanine or tryptophan, so it likely reflects a read error. The CDR3 DNA sequence: TGTGCCAGCAGACAGGGGGCCGGAGAGACCCAGTACCTC. Amino acid sequence: CASRQGAGETQYL. The chain couples TRBV12-3 or TRBV12-4 to TRBJ2-5, with 9 bases fitting TRBD1. Trimming cost V 6 bases and J 4 bases; bases outside gene matches: 3. The CDR3 is made up of 13 amino acids.

The V call is TRBV20-1, the J call TRBJ2-1; D gene ambiguous. The CDR3 covers 11 residues. Per the germline V gene, CDR1 is DFQATT and CDR2 is SNEGSKA (reference sequence). The V and J ends lost 6 bases and 8 bases respectively, with 11 bases between them. The CDR3: CSADVGYEQFF. In nucleotides, the CDR3 is TGCAGTGCGGACGTAGGATATGAGCAGTTCTTC.

This clonotype was observed a handful of times. The V gene is TRBV7-9, the J gene TRBJ2-1; TRBD2 matches 11 bases. Germline V gives CDR1 SEHNR, CDR2 FQNEAQ (reference sequence). V shed 5 bases and J 2 bases; nucleotides not matched to a gene: 5. The CDR3 is made up of 16 amino acids. CDR3 coding DNA: TGTGCCAGCAGCAGTATAGCGGGAGGGACCTACAATGAGCAGTTCTTC. This encodes CASSSIAGGTYNEQFF.

This chain links TRBV20-1 with TRBJ2-2; a possible D gene is TRBD2 (5 bases). The CDR3 has 13 amino acids. Germline V gene data show CDR1 as DFQATT and CDR2 as SNEGSKA (reference sequence). V was cut by 6 bases and J by 3 bases, with 11 bases left in between. CDR3 protein: CSAPDLYTGELFF. CDR3 nucleotide sequence: TGCAGTGCGCCGGACTTGTACACCGGGGAGCTGTTTTTT.

The chain is built from TRBV28 and TRBJ2-7; tentative D call: TRBD1 (6 bases). V lost 6 bases and J 2 bases, leaving 20 bases between the germline ends. The CDR3 has 16 residues. CDR1 and CDR2 from the germline V gene are MDHEN and SYDVKM. CDR3 coding DNA: TGTGCCAGCAGCCGATTCTCAGGGGAACGAACCTACGAGCAGTACTTC. Amino acids: CASSRFSGERTYEQYF.

The chain is built from TRBV7-2 and TRBJ2-2; D gene uncertain. CDR1 is SGHTA, CDR2 FQGNSA, per germline. The length of the CDR3 is 17 residues. Between the trimmed V and J ends, which lost 3 bases and 6 bases, there was a span of 20 bases. CDR3 nucleotide sequence: TGTGCCAGCAGCTTCCGCAGAGGTCCCGGCCCGGCCGGGGAGCTGTTTTTT. It codes for CASSFRRGPGPAGELFF.

This clonotype was observed a handful of times. V gene TRBV29-1 combines with J gene TRBJ2-7; no clear D gene. Germline-derived CDR1 and CDR2 are SQVTM and ANQGSEA. The CDR3 loop spans 14 amino acids. Trimming stripped 4 bases from V and 0 bases from J, with 13 bases between. DNA for the CDR3: TGCAGCGTTGGGAGAACCTCGAGCTCCTACGAGCAGTACTTC. It codes for CSVGRTSSSYEQYF.

There are many counts of this clonotype. J is TRBJ1-6 and V is TRBV12-3 or TRBV12-4; no firm D call. The ends were cut back, 2 bases at V and 6 bases at J, with 5 bases in the middle. The CDR3 length is 13 residues. This chain's CDR3 is CASSLLGNSPLHF. The CDR3 bases are TGTGCCAGCAGTTTATTGGGTAATTCACCCCTCCACTTT.

This clonotype was detected a few times. V usage is TRBV20-1 and J usage is TRBJ2-5; 10 nucleotides agree with TRBD1. Trimming at V came to 4 bases and at J to 3 bases, leaving 2 bases not matched to a gene. This CDR3 has 13 residues. Germline CDR1 and CDR2: DFQATT and SNEGSKA (reference sequence). The CDR3 nucleotides read TGCAGTGCTACCGGGACAGGGGAAGAGACCCAGTACTTC. It codes for CSATGTGEETQYF.

The chain carries TRBV6-5 and TRBJ2-7; D unclear. CDR1 is MNHEY, CDR2 SVGAGI, per germline. Trimming cost V 7 bases and J 2 bases, with 15 bases left between them. The length of the CDR3 is 14 residues. This CDR3 reads CASNPTPPPYEQYF. The CDR3 DNA sequence: TGTGCCAGCAACCCAACTCCTCCTCCCTACGAGCAGTACTTC.

This rearrangement joins TRBV20-1 to TRBJ2-5, with D perhaps assigned TRBD1 or TRBD2 (5 bases each). The CDR3 is 15 residues long. Germline CDR1 and CDR2: DFQATT and SNEGSKA (reference sequence). V lost 1 base to trimming and J lost 5 bases, with 17 bases between them. CDR3 in DNA: TGCAGTGCTAGAGGGGACCGACCCTATCTGGAGACCCAGTACTTC. This translates into CSARGDRPYLETQYF.

This chain connects TRBV20-1 to TRBJ2-4, with unresolved D. Germline values: CDR1 DFQATT, CDR2 SNEGSKA (reference sequence). The V gene lost 3 bases and the J gene lost 0 bases, with 6 bases spanning the gap. The length of the CDR3 is 13 residues. The DNA for the CDR3 is TGCAGTGCTAGTTTTCTAGCCAAAAACATTCAGTACTTC. This gives the protein CSASFLAKNIQYF.

This clonotype appeared a few times. This chain uses TRBV10-3 with TRBJ2-7, with a possible D match to TRBD1 (6 bases). Trimming removed 0 bases at V and 1 base at J, with 19 bases between. The CDR3 consists of 18 residues. Germline CDR1 and CDR2: ENHRY and SYGVKD. As DNA, the CDR3 is TGTGCCATCAGTGAGTCGAAGACAAGATCAGGGGTATCCTACGAGCAGTACTTC. Its protein is CAISESKTRSGVSYEQYF.

This clonotype appeared a few times. CDR3 residues: CASSRQRNSNQPQHF. CDR3 sequence (DNA): TGTGCCAGCAGTCGACAGAGAAATAGCAATCAGCCCCAGCATTTT. This sequence joins TRBV6-5 and TRBJ1-5; possible D gene TRBD1, 5 bases. CDR3 length: 15 amino acids. V lost 5 bases and J 0 bases, leaving 11 bases between the germline ends. Per the germline V gene, CDR1 is MNHEY and CDR2 is SVGAGI.

This clonotype has just one count. This chain connects TRBV9 to TRBJ2-7; D not certain. Germline CDR1 SGDLS, CDR2 YYNGEE. The CDR3 contains 15 residues. The ends were cut back, 0 bases at V and 0 bases at J, with 10 bases in the middle. The CDR3 DNA is TGTGCCAGCAGCGTAGGCCCTGGAAGCTCCTACGAGCAGTACTTC. Amino acids: CASSVGPGSSYEQYF.

This sequence joins TRBV9 and TRBJ1-1; D is unresolved. Trimming stripped 3 bases from V and 4 bases from J, with 13 bases between. CDR3 length: 14 amino acids. Germline loops: CDR1 SGDLS, CDR2 YYNGEE. The CDR3: CASSAHPSGTEAFF. CDR3 nucleotides: TGTGCCAGCAGCGCACACCCGTCAGGCACTGAAGCTTTCTTT. The full variable domain, completed using reference TRBV9 and TRBJ1-1, is DSGVTQTPKHLITATGQRVTLRCSPRSGDLSVYWYQQSLDQGLQFLIQYYNGEERAKGNILERFSAQQFPDLHSELNLSSLELGDSALYFCASSAHPSGTEAFFGQGTRLTVV.

The chain carries TRBV5-1 and TRBJ1-6, with D unclear. This CDR3 spans 15 amino acids. V lost 0 bases, J lost 8 bases, and 12 bases lay in between. Per germline, CDR1 SGHRS and CDR2 YFSETQ. The CDR3 loop is CASSLVPRDDSPLHF. The CDR3 DNA reads as TGCGCCAGCAGCTTGGTGCCCCGCGACGATTCACCCCTCCACTTT. Full variable domain (missing parts from reference TRBV5-1 and TRBJ1-6): KAGVTQTPRYLIKTRGQQVTLSCSPISGHRSVSWYQQTPGQGLQFLFEYFSETQRNKGNFPGRFSGRQFSNSRSEMNVSTLELGDSALYLCASSLVPRDDSPLHFGNGTRLTVT.

This chain joins TRBV18 and TRBJ1-6; tentative D call: TRBD1 (5 bases). V shed 5 bases and J shed 6 bases, with 8 bases lying between them. Germline V lookup: CDR1 KGHSH, CDR2 LQKENI. This CDR3 spans 13 amino acids. The DNA for the CDR3 is TGTGCCAGCTCAAGAGGGGTTAATTCACCCCTCCACTTT. Encoded protein: CASSRGVNSPLHF.

The genes are TRBV4-2 and TRBJ2-5; 11 positions agree with TRBD2. The ends lost 0 bases at V and 5 bases at J; junction bases unmatched: 11. Germline V lookup: CDR1 LGHNA, CDR2 YNFKEQ. The CDR3 contains 18 residues. CDR3 sequence: CASSQDWITSGSWETQYF. CDR3 bases: TGTGCCAGCAGCCAAGATTGGATTACTAGCGGGAGTTGGGAGACCCAGTACTTC.